Listed here are 17 T cell receptor beta chains from one sample, sequenced in a study of T cell clonality in common variable immunodeficiency. The table came from immunoSEQ multiplex PCR; TCRdb's copy has only in-frame clones and leaves some out. Recorded here are 35,000 to 50,000 clones, none singletons. What was sequenced was peripheral blood mononuclear cells. These receptors all stem from a person aged 18 to 69 in good health.

At least ten counts were recorded for this clone. Coverage ceases 3 residues before the CDR3 finishes, and the germline J gene fills in the end. V usage is TRBV19 and J usage is TRBJ1-1; 9 bases map to TRBD1. J was trimmed by 0 bases and V by 7 bases; bases with no gene match: 3. The CDR3 sequence is 14 residues long. Germline assignment: CDR1 LNHDA and CDR2 SQIVND (reference sequence). CDR3 bases read: TGTGCCAGTAAACAGGGGGCCGTGAACACTGAA. It is translated as CASKQGAVNTE. The whole CDR3 is CASKQGAVNTEAFF. Variable domain in full (rest from reference TRBV19 and TRBJ1-1): DGGITQSPKYLFRKEGQNVTLSCEQNLNHDAMYWYRQDPGQGLRLIYYSQIVNDFQKGDIAEGYSVSREKKESFPLTVTSAQKNPTAFYLCASKQGAVNTEAFFGQGTRLTVV.

This clone came up many times. The read halts 3 residues ahead of the CDR3 end, with the missing end drawn from the germline J gene. The chain links TRBV7-2 to TRBJ2-7, with D possibly called TRBD1 or TRBD2 (5 bases each). CDR1 and CDR2 from the germline V gene are SGHTA and FQGNSA. This CDR3 comprises 14 residues. V dropped 5 bases and J dropped 6 bases, with 17 bases sitting between them. The CDR3 sequence: CASSQGGGLGEQYF. Incomplete CDR3 DNA: TGTGCCAGCAGCCAGGGCGGAGGTCTAGGCGAG.

Ten or more counts support this clone. Coverage ceases 3 residues before the CDR3 finishes, and the germline J gene fills in the end. The chain joins TRBV23-1 to TRBJ1-6; 11 positions agree with TRBD1. TRBV23-1 is an open reading frame, and its role is uncertain. Trimming removed 6 bases from V and 9 bases from J; junction bases left unmatched: 13. This CDR3 has 17 amino acids. The CDR3 spells CASSPTLDRGPSSPLHF. Incomplete CDR3 DNA: TGCGCCAGCAGCCCGACCCTGGACAGGGGGCCGAGTTCACCC.

This clone has at least ten counts. The read stops 3 residues short of the end of the CDR3; the missing end is completed from the germline J gene. The rearrangement links TRBV20-1 to TRBJ1-2, with 11 positions matching TRBD1. CDR1 DFQATT and CDR2 SNEGSKA come from the germline V gene (reference sequence). The CDR3 sequence is 14 residues long. The CDR3 loop reads CSARTGTGGIGYTF. The CDR3 DNA, read in part, is TGCAGTGCTAGGACCGGGACAGGGGGGATCGGC.

This clone has a count of ten or more. This CDR3 reads CASSWDINQPQHF. The part of the CDR3 DNA that was read is TGCGCCAGCAGCTGGGACATCAATCAGCCC. This sequence joins TRBV5-1 and TRBJ1-5, with D tentatively TRBD1 (6 bases). Read sequence stops 3 residues before the CDR3 end, and the germline J gene provides the missing end. This CDR3 comprises 13 residues. The ends were cut back, 3 bases at V and 3 bases at J, with 7 bases in the middle. Germline V gene lookup returns CDR1 SGHRS and CDR2 YFSETQ.

The table lists this clone with a few counts. The DNA read from the CDR3 is TGTGCCAGTAGTGGCGGGACTAGCGGGAGGTTAACC. It is translated as CASSGGTSGRLT. The whole CDR3 protein is CASSGGTSGRLTYTF. The V gene is TRBV19, the J gene TRBJ1-2; D possibly corresponds to TRBD1 (5 bases). Read sequence stops 3 residues before the CDR3 end, and the germline J gene provides the missing end. Germline-derived CDR1 and CDR2 are LNHDA and SQIVND (reference sequence). This CDR3 is 15 amino acids long. Full variable domain (missing parts from reference TRBV19 and TRBJ1-2): DGGITQSPKYLFRKEGQNVTLSCEQNLNHDAMYWYRQDPGQGLRLIYYSQIVNDFQKGDIAEGYSVSREKKESFPLTVTSAQKNPTAFYLCASSGGTSGRLTYTFGSGTRLTVV.

This clone was observed many times. The read comes to an end 3 residues before the CDR3 does, leaving the germline J gene to fill in the end. The rearrangement uses TRBV7-7 and TRBJ1-1; D uncertain. Trimming shortened V by 1 base and J by 4 bases, and 7 bases separated the two germline ends. The CDR3 sequence is 13 residues long. Germline loops: CDR1 SSHAT, CDR2 FNYEAQ (reference sequence). Incomplete CDR3 DNA: TGTGCCAGCAGCTTAGAACGGGGCACTGAA. This encodes CASSLERGTE. The whole CDR3 region reads CASSLERGTEAFF.

This clone was counted ten times or more. The DNA ends 3 residues before the CDR3 does, and the rest of the CDR3 is filled in from the germline J gene. The chain joins TRBV5-1 to TRBJ1-3, with D possibly matching TRBD1 (5 bases). The germline gives CDR1 SGHRS, CDR2 YFSETQ. This CDR3 is built from 15 residues. Trimming took off 0 bases at V and 7 bases at J, with 14 bases between the two ends. CDR3 sequence reads: CASSLEGSTPNTIYF. The sequenced CDR3 bases are TGCGCCAGCAGCTTGGAGGGGAGTACTCCGAACACC. The entire variable domain, with the rest obtained from reference TRBV5-1 and TRBJ1-3, is as follows: KAGVTQTPRYLIKTRGQQVTLSCSPISGHRSVSWYQQTPGQGLQFLFEYFSETQRNKGNFPGRFSGRQFSNSRSEMNVSTLELGDSALYLCASSLEGSTPNTIYFGEGSWLTVV.

This clone was observed at least ten times. The read ends 3 residues early relative to the CDR3; the germline J gene fills the gap. The V gene is TRBV5-5, the J gene TRBJ1-1; no clear D gene. This CDR3 contains 12 residues. Germline values: CDR1 SGHKS, CDR2 YYEKEE (reference sequence). The CDR3 bases that were read are TGTGCCAGCAGCTTGGAGGTTACGGAA. This encodes CASSLEVTE. The whole CDR3 sequence reads CASSLEVTEAFF.

At least ten counts were recorded for this clone. The sequence runs out 3 residues before the end of the CDR3; the remainder is reconstructed from the germline J gene. The chain uses TRBV28 and TRBJ2-7, with D perhaps given as TRBD1 or TRBD2 (5 bases each). Trimming stripped 7 bases from V and 2 bases from J, with 12 bases between. The CDR3 spans 13 residues. Germline assignment: CDR1 MDHEN and CDR2 SYDVKM. The CDR3 bases that were read are TGTGCCAGCACGAGGGGTTTGCCCTACGAG. Translation gives CASTRGLPYE. The CDR3, in full, reads CASTRGLPYEQYF.

The table lists this clone with many counts. The read comes to an end 3 residues before the CDR3 does, leaving the germline J gene to fill in the end. The V gene is TRBV30, the J gene TRBJ1-2; a weak D match, TRBD1 (6 bases). This CDR3 is 13 amino acids long. Trimming stripped 8 bases from V and 4 bases from J, with 17 bases between. Germline lookup yields CDR1 GTSNPN and CDR2 SVGIG (reference sequence). Here the CDR3 reads CAGHGPGVYGYTF. The sequenced part of the CDR3 DNA is TGTGCCGGGCACGGTCCAGGGGTCTATGGC. Complete variable domain (other parts from reference TRBV30 and TRBJ1-2): SQTIHQWPATLVQPVGSPLSLECTVEGTSNPNLYWYRQAAGRGLQLLFYSVGIGQISSEVPQNLSASRPQDRQFILSSKKLLLSDSGFYLCAGHGPGVYGYTFGSGTRLTVV.

The table lists this clone with many counts. The observed sequence ends 3 residues before the CDR3 terminus, with the missing tail filled in from the germline J gene. The rearrangement links TRBV14 to TRBJ2-1, with unresolved D. Germline CDR1 is SGHDN and CDR2 is FVKESK. The CDR3 loop spans 18 amino acids. V gave up 1 base and J gave up 7 bases, with 23 bases separating them. This CDR3 is CASSQARLRQKSGNEQFF. The sequenced CDR3 bases are TGTGCCAGCAGCCAAGCGAGGTTGAGACAAAAAAGTGGGAATGAG.

This clone was detected ten times or more. Read data end 3 residues before the CDR3 end; the end is taken from the germline J gene. The chain has TRBV20-1 and TRBJ2-5, with 8 bases aligning to TRBD1. From germline, CDR1 is DFQATT and CDR2 SNEGSKA (reference sequence). V shed 2 bases and J 4 bases; nucleotides not matched to a gene: 9. This CDR3 contains 15 residues. CDR3: CSARSTGDWGETQYF. The covered CDR3 bases are TGCAGTGCTAGATCGACAGGGGACTGGGGAGAGACC.

Turning to this clone: The CDR3 extends 3 residues past the end of the read, so its final part is completed from the germline J gene. The rearrangement joins TRBV7-6 to TRBJ1-5; D possibly corresponds to TRBD1 (6 bases). Germline V gene lookup returns CDR1 SGHVS and CDR2 FNYEAQ. V dropped 5 bases and J dropped 2 bases, with 22 bases sitting between them. There are 18 residues in the CDR3. CDR3 loop: CASSRVGTTSRGNQPQHF. The DNA read from the CDR3 is TGTGCCAGCAGCCGTGTCGGGACAACCTCTCGGGGCAATCAGCCC.

This clone occurred many times. The read terminates 3 residues ahead of where the CDR3 ends, so the germline J gene completes it. V is TRBV19 and J is TRBJ2-7, with a possible D match to TRBD2 (6 bases). The V end lost 7 bases, the J end lost 4 bases, and 26 bases lay between the germline ends. CDR3 size: 17 residues. Germline V gives CDR1 LNHDA, CDR2 SQIVND (reference sequence). CDR3 DNA (partial): TGTGCCAGTAAGATACTAGCTAACCCCATGAGTCGGTACGAG. Translating gives CASKILANPMSRYE. The complete CDR3 protein is CASKILANPMSRYEQYF.

This clone was seen a handful of times. At one of its ends the junction is not consistent with the germline gene, which may arise from a read error. The read terminates 3 residues before the CDR3 end, so the remaining end is supplied by the germline J gene. The chain links TRBV7-3 to TRBJ2-7; perhaps TRBD2 as D (6 bases). Germline V lookup: CDR1 SGHTA, CDR2 FQGTGA. This CDR3 comprises 13 residues. The DNA read from the CDR3 is TGTTCCAGCAGCCTCGGGACTGCATACGAG. Encoded protein: CSSSLGTAYE. The whole CDR3 protein reads CSSSLGTAYEQYF.

This clone was detected many times. From the germline J gene comes the end of the CDR3, since the read stops 3 residues before it. The genes are TRBV2 and TRBJ1-4; D call uncertain. The length of the CDR3 is 15 residues. The germline gives CDR1 SNHLY, CDR2 FYNNEI. Trimming took off 5 bases at V and 5 bases at J, with 15 bases between the two ends. This CDR3 is CASSNRQQGNEKLFF. The part of the CDR3 DNA that was read is TGTGCCAGCAGTAACAGACAACAAGGGAATGAAAAA. Full variable domain (rest looked up from reference TRBV2 and TRBJ1-4): EPEVTQTPSHQVTQMGQEVILRCVPISNHLYFYWYRQILGQKVEFLVSFYNNEISEKSEIFDDQFSVERPDGSNFTLKIRSTKLEDSAMYFCASSNRQQGNEKLFFGSGTQLSVL.